One and the same sample provided the 28 T cell receptor beta chains below, sequenced in a study of cytomegalovirus exposure and HLA in healthy donors. The study ran its PCR with 60 Vbeta and 13 Jbeta primers. Sequencing was performed with immunoSEQ multiplex PCR; in TCRdb, only in-frame clones are kept and a portion is missing. The sample carries more than 65,000 clones, about four fifths recorded once. The sample was PBMCs. Receptors originate from a man between 18 and 35 years old in good health and CMV-seronegative.

The chain combines TRBV5-6 with TRBJ1-3, with D perhaps TRBD1 (5 bases). The CDR3 covers 15 residues. Between the trimmed V and J ends, which lost 0 bases and 4 bases, there was a span of 11 bases. From germline, CDR1 is SGHDT and CDR2 YYEEEE. The CDR3 sequence is CASSLGGAGGNTIYF. The CDR3 DNA reads TGTGCCAGCAGCTTGGGGGGCGCGGGAGGAAACACCATATATTTT.

This clone has more than one count but fewer than ten. The J gene is TRBJ2-7, the V gene TRBV27; 7 bases line up with TRBD1. The CDR3 extends over 12 amino acids. Losses at the gene ends were 7 bases for V and 4 bases for J; bases not matched to a gene: 4. Germline values: CDR1 MNHEY, CDR2 SMNVEV (reference sequence). Written as DNA, the CDR3 is TGTGCCAGCAAGACAGGGCATTACGAGCAGTACTTC. Its protein is CASKTGHYEQYF.

The rearrangement links TRBV9 to TRBJ2-2; 7 nucleotides align to TRBD2. From germline, CDR1 is SGDLS and CDR2 YYNGEE. The CDR3 spans 16 residues. The trim removed 0 bases at V and 4 bases at J, leaving 6 bases unmatched. This CDR3 is CASSVAWDYLTGELFF. For the CDR3, the DNA is TGTGCCAGCAGCGTAGCTTGGGACTATCTCACCGGGGAGCTGTTTTTT.

The rearrangement joins TRBV28 to TRBJ2-7; TRBD1 is a possible D gene (6 bases). Deletions cut 5 bases from V and 7 bases from J, with 27 bases between. The CDR3 consists of 17 residues. In germline, CDR1 is MDHEN, CDR2 SYDVKM. The CDR3: CASSPQKQGRVVGEQYF. CDR3 bases: TGTGCCAGCAGTCCCCAAAAACAGGGACGGGTTGTAGGTGAGCAGTACTTC.

The J gene is TRBJ1-1, the V gene TRBV30; D gene ambiguous. The length of the CDR3 is 14 residues. Germline CDR1 and CDR2: GTSNPN and SVGIG (reference sequence). V was shortened by 0 bases and J by 8 bases, with 16 bases between the two germline ends. CDR3 protein: CAWSVSTVRKEAFF. CDR3 coding DNA: TGTGCCTGGAGTGTAAGTACGGTGCGGAAGGAAGCTTTCTTT.

The genes are TRBV7-2 and TRBJ2-6, with TRBD2 matching 10 bases. This CDR3 spans 18 amino acids. Germline V gene data show CDR1 as SGHTA and CDR2 as FQGNSA. With V trimmed by 2 bases and J by 1 base, 5 bases remained unmatched. The CDR3 DNA reads TGTGCCAGCAGCTTAACTAGCGGGACCCCATCTGGGGCCAACGTCCTGACTTTC. It encodes CASSLTSGTPSGANVLTF.

This clone was detected once. The chain recombines TRBV5-6 with TRBJ2-7; D is perhaps TRBD1 (5 bases). The CDR3 loop spans 14 amino acids. Germline CDR1 and CDR2: SGHDT and YYEEEE. V was pared by 0 bases and J by 4 bases, with 11 bases between. Written as DNA, the CDR3 is TGTGCCAGCAGCTTGGCAGGGATCAGGTACGAGCAGTACTTC. Its protein is CASSLAGIRYEQYF.

Details on this clone: The conserved phenylalanine or tryptophan is not found at the CDR3 terminus, so this likely reflects a read error. Because the CDR3's place on the DNA is in doubt, the DNA is left out and the CDR3 is given as listed by TCRdb. This chain's CDR3 is CAISGGLAGAELGL. The rearrangement joins TRBV10-3 to TRBJ2-7; the table names TRBD2, a call not compared with the DNA. Germline CDR1 and CDR2: ENHRY and SYGVKD. The CDR3 length equals 14 residues, ends included.

The rearrangement joins TRBV23-1 to TRBJ1-1, with 7 bases identical to TRBD1. TRBV23-1 is annotated as an ORF whose role is uncertain. The CDR3 spans 14 residues. The V and J ends lost 2 bases and 4 bases, in that order; junction bases with no gene match: 4. DNA for the CDR3: TGCGCCAGCAGTCAAGTAGGGGGCGTCACTGAAGCTTTCTTT. Its translation is CASSQVGGVTEAFF.

This clone came up once. The gene calls are TRBV18 and TRBJ1-6; the D is unclear. This CDR3 is built from 17 residues. Germline CDR1 and CDR2: KGHSH and LQKENI. Trimming stripped 2 bases from V and 0 bases from J, with 11 bases between. The CDR3 protein is CASSPLTFSSYNSPLHF. The CDR3 DNA follows: TGTGCCAGCTCACCATTAACGTTCAGCTCCTATAATTCACCCCTCCACTTT.

The gene calls are TRBV19 and TRBJ1-2, with unresolved D. CDR3 length equals 14 residues. Trimming stripped 3 bases from V and 7 bases from J, with 15 bases between. Germline assignment: CDR1 LNHDA and CDR2 SQIVND (reference sequence). CDR3 sequence reads: CASSMGSKTVGYTF. In nucleotides, the CDR3 is TGTGCCAGTAGTATGGGCTCGAAGACCGTTGGCTACACCTTC.

The chain carries TRBV4-3 and TRBJ2-1, with D tentatively TRBD1 (5 bases). V gave up 1 base and J gave up 2 bases, with 12 bases separating them. CDR1 and CDR2 from the germline V gene are LGHNA and YSLEER. The CDR3 is made up of 16 amino acids. This CDR3 reads CASSQVSYRTYNEQFF. The CDR3 DNA reads TGCGCCAGCAGCCAAGTTAGTTACAGGACCTACAATGAGCAGTTCTTC.

V is TRBV7-2 and J is TRBJ2-5, with D perhaps TRBD2 (6 bases). V was cut by 4 bases and J by 2 bases, with 11 bases left in between. The V gene's germline CDR1 is SGHTA and CDR2 FQGNSA. The CDR3 length is 14 residues. This CDR3 reads CASSSDYRQETQYF. DNA of the CDR3: TGTGCCAGCAGCTCGGACTATAGGCAAGAGACCCAGTACTTC.

This clone appeared a few times. The chain couples TRBV6-5 to TRBJ2-7; the match to TRBD1 covers 12 bases. J was trimmed by 5 bases and V by 5 bases; bases with no gene match: 4. CDR3 size: 14 residues. The V gene's germline CDR1 is MNHEY and CDR2 SVGAGI. CDR3 DNA: TGTGCCAGCAGTGAAGGGACAGGGGGCGACGAGCAGTACTTC. Encoded protein: CASSEGTGGDEQYF.

The chain couples TRBV5-1 to TRBJ2-3; 7 positions match TRBD1. Germline assignment: CDR1 SGHRS and CDR2 YFSETQ. J gave up 4 bases and V 4 bases, and 6 bases lay outside the gene matches. This CDR3 region has 14 residues. This CDR3 reads CASSTGQAPDTQYF. The CDR3 region has the DNA TGCGCCAGCAGCACCGGACAGGCTCCAGATACGCAGTATTTT.

The rearrangement links TRBV5-6 to TRBJ2-3; 9 bases line up with TRBD1. The V gene end was trimmed by 4 bases and the J gene end by 5 bases; junction bases not matched to a gene: 8. The CDR3 runs to 15 residues. Germline values: CDR1 SGHDT, CDR2 YYEEEE. Here the CDR3 reads CASSVVGTGRDTQYF. Here the CDR3 DNA reads TGTGCCAGCAGCGTAGTTGGGACAGGGAGAGATACGCAGTATTTT. The full variable domain, its missing parts supplied by reference TRBV5-6 and TRBJ2-3, is DAGVTQSPTHLIKTRGQQVTLRCSPKSGHDTVSWYQQALGQGPQFIFQYYEEEERQRGNFPDRFSGHQFPNYSSELNVNALLLGDSALYLCASSVVGTGRDTQYFGPGTRLTVL.

The V call is TRBV6-6, the J call TRBJ1-2; TRBD1 agrees at 9 bases. The J segment lost 5 bases and the V segment lost 2 bases, leaving 6 bases of the junction unmatched. This CDR3 comprises 15 residues. CDR1 and CDR2 from the germline V gene are MNHNY and SVGAGI (reference sequence). CDR3 loop: CASSYLIGQGYGYTF. CDR3 DNA sequence: TGTGCCAGCAGTTACCTTATAGGACAGGGGTATGGCTACACCTTC.

V is TRBV4-3 and J is TRBJ2-3; D uncertain. This CDR3 is 16 amino acids long. Germline-derived CDR1 and CDR2 are LGHNA and YSLEER. Trimming left V 5 bases short and J 0 bases short, with 15 bases between. The CDR3 bases are TGCGCCAGCAGCAGAGAGCCAAATCCTAGCACAGATACGCAGTATTTT. This codes for CASSREPNPSTDTQYF.

This clone was seen a single time. The junction departs from the called germline gene at one end, perhaps through a read error. This rearrangement joins TRBV30 to TRBJ2-5, with D possibly TRBD2 on 7 matching bases. The CDR3 extends over 18 amino acids. Germline CDR1 reads GTSNPN; CDR2 reads SVGIG (reference sequence). The CDR3 loop is CAWRGGGGFGRIQEAQYF. The CDR3 coding sequence is TGTGCCTGGAGAGGGGGGGGCGGGTTTGGACGAATACAAGAGGCCCAGTACTTC. Full variable domain (rest looked up from reference TRBV30 and TRBJ2-5): SQTIHQWPATLVQPVGSPLSLECTVEGTSNPNLYWYRQAAGRGLQLLFYSVGIGQISSEVPQNLSASRPQDRQFILSSKKLLLSDSGFYLCAWRGGGGFGRIQEAQYFGPGTRLLVL.

The chain recombines TRBV7-9 with TRBJ2-7; possibly TRBD1 for D (6 bases). CDR1 and CDR2 (germline): SEHNR, FQNEAQ (reference sequence). The ends were cut back, 5 bases at V and 9 bases at J, with 23 bases in the middle. The CDR3 contains 15 residues. The CDR3 bases are TGTGCCAGCAGCAGCCCGCCGGGCCAGATACAGGGGCAGTACTTC. Its translation: CASSSPPGQIQGQYF. Together with reference TRBV7-9 and TRBJ2-7, the CDR3 gives the full variable domain: DTGVSQNPRHKITKRGQNVTFRCDPISEHNRLYWYRQTLGQGPEFLTYFQNEAQLEKSRLLSDRFSAERPKGSFSTLEIQRTEQGDSAMYLCASSSPPGQIQGQYFGPGTRLTVT.

This clone was counted between two and nine times. V gene TRBV28 combines with J gene TRBJ2-1, with 9 nucleotides matching TRBD1. The CDR3 covers 15 residues. J gave up 9 bases and V 5 bases, and 11 bases lay outside the gene matches. Per the germline V gene, CDR1 is MDHEN and CDR2 is SYDVKM. The CDR3 reads CASSVRDRVGSEQFF. DNA for the CDR3: TGTGCCAGCAGTGTCCGGGACAGGGTAGGTAGTGAGCAGTTCTTC. The full variable domain, completed using reference TRBV28 and TRBJ2-1, is DVKVTQSSRYLVKRTGEKVFLECVQDMDHENMFWYRQDPGLGLRLIYFSYDVKMKEKGDIPEGYSVSREKKERFSLILESASTNQTSMYLCASSVRDRVGSEQFFGPGTRLTVL.

This sequence joins TRBV4-1 and TRBJ1-4, with 9 bases fitting TRBD1. V lost 0 bases, J lost 5 bases, and 1 base stayed unmatched. The germline CDR1 and CDR2 sequences are MGHRA and YSYEKL. CDR3 length equals 15 residues. Here the CDR3 reads CASSQEGTGNEKLFF. DNA for the CDR3: TGCGCCAGCAGCCAAGAGGGGACAGGGAATGAAAAACTGTTTTTT.

This clone appeared a few times. CDR3 coding DNA: TGTGCCAGAGCCGGGACTAGCGACTCTCGGCATCATGAGCAGTTCTTC. It is translated as CARAGTSDSRHHEQFF. This chain connects TRBV2 to TRBJ2-1; 10 bases map to TRBD2. Trimming took 9 bases from V and 8 from J; bases not matched to a gene: 16. This CDR3 is 16 amino acids long. CDR1 and CDR2 (germline): SNHLY, FYNNEI.

V usage is TRBV13 and J usage is TRBJ2-1; D is possibly TRBD2 (6 bases). The CDR3 contains 16 residues. Germline loops: CDR1 PRHDT, CDR2 FYEKMQ (reference sequence). V lost 1 base to trimming and J lost 8 bases, with 18 bases between them. The CDR3: CASSLVVGGKADEQFF. The CDR3 DNA reads as TGTGCCAGCAGCTTAGTGGTCGGCGGGAAGGCCGATGAGCAGTTCTTC.

This rearrangement joins TRBV10-3 to TRBJ1-2; the match to TRBD1 covers 9 bases. V was pared by 5 bases and J by 4 bases, with 5 bases of the junction left unmatched. The CDR3 consists of 14 residues. From germline, CDR1 is ENHRY and CDR2 SYGVKD. The CDR3, as DNA: TGTGCCATCAGTACCGGGACAGGGACCTATGGCTACACCTTC. This encodes CAISTGTGTYGYTF.

The genes are TRBV7-2 and TRBJ1-2; no clear D. The CDR3 length is 14 residues. The ends were cut back, 0 bases at V and 4 bases at J, with 9 bases in the middle. Germline loops: CDR1 SGHTA, CDR2 FQGNSA. CDR3 sequence reads: CASSLAQAIYGYTF. DNA of the CDR3: TGTGCCAGCAGCTTAGCTCAGGCAATCTATGGCTACACCTTC.

The rearrangement joins TRBV6-1 to TRBJ1-1; 7 bases agree with TRBD1. From germline, CDR1 is MNHNS and CDR2 SASEGT. V trimming: 4 bases; J trimming: 3 bases; junction bases outside the gene matches: 14. The CDR3 contains 17 residues. The chain's CDR3 is CASSASTGARWDTEAFF. The CDR3 DNA sequence: TGTGCCAGCAGTGCGTCCACAGGGGCGAGGTGGGACACTGAAGCTTTCTTT.

The rearrangement links TRBV10-1 to TRBJ1-1; 7 nucleotides match TRBD1. Germline loops: CDR1 WNHNN, CDR2 SYGVQD (reference sequence). The CDR3 is 14 residues long. V lost 1 base to trimming and J lost 5 bases; unmatched junction nucleotides: 4. The DNA of the CDR3 is TGCGCCAGCAGTGAGTACAGGGGCGAGACTGAAGCTTTCTTT. It is translated as CASSEYRGETEAFF.